This T cell receptor (beta chain) was observed in a study of molecular identifiers for immune sequencing clone quantification. Study background: Replicates split RNA from approximately 22,000 or 94,000 naive CD8 cells five ways, and the researchers sequenced four portions.

Ten or more counts support this clonotype. The use of previously described methods and listed TCR primers produced the bulk TCR libraries. TCRdb re-derived calls from the PCR reads in MiXCR, one entry per CDR3 protein. The sample has roughly 90,000 distinct CDR3 sequences; 15% to 20% are singletons. The CDR3 is made up of 14 amino acids. The ends were cut back, 5 bases at V and 6 bases at J, with 15 bases in the middle. The CD8+CD4-CCR7+CD45RA+ phenotype defined the sorted naive CD8 T cells. This sequence originates from a human donor in good health. Some libraries in this study had Jurkat cell RNA spiked in. The sequenced material came from naive CD8+ T cells from blood, with Jurkat cell RNA spiked in. Noted subset: FACS-sorted CD8+CD4-CCR7+CD45RA+ naive T cells. The rearrangement uses TRBV12-3 or TRBV12-4 and TRBJ2-3; D possibly matches TRBD1 or TRBD2 (5 bases each). The CDR3 coding sequence is TGTGCCAGCAGTGGGGACCATAAGTTCGATACGCAGTATTTT. Translated, it gives CASSGDHKFDTQYF.